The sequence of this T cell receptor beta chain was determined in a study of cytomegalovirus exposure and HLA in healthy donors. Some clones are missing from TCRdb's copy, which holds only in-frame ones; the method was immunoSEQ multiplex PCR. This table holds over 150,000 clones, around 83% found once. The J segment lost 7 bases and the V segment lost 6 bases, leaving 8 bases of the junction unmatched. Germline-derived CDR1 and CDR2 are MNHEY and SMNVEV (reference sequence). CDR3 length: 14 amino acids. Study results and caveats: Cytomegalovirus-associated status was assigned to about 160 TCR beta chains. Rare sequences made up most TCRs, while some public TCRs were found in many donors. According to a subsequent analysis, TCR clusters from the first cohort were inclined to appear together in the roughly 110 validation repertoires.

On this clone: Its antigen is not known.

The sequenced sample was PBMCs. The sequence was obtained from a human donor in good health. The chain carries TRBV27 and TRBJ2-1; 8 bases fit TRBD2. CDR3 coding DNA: TGTGCCAGCAGAGTACGGGGGGGCCCGAATGAGCAGTTCTTC. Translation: CASRVRGGPNEQFF.